Sequencing of this T cell receptor (beta chain) was carried out in a study of T cells after posttransplantation cyclophosphamide. Whole-study results and caveats: Donor-recipient repertoire similarity was low at 1-2 months, rising over year one. Recipient CMV seropositivity and CMV reactivation strongly tracked TRB clonality.

In its sample, this clone was seen many times. Its target is not known. Some clones are missing from TCRdb's copy, which holds only in-frame ones; the method was immunoSEQ multiplex PCR. This sample has more than 20,000 clones and no singletons, with roughly 1.5% in the ten largest. The CDR3 spans 15 residues. Unmatched junction bases numbered 11, after V lost 9 bases and J lost 6 bases. From germline, CDR1 is LNHDA and CDR2 SQIVND (reference sequence). Sequencing was performed on PBMCs. The chain couples TRBV19 to TRBJ1-4, with TRBD1 matching 9 bases. The origin of this receptor is a man aged 50-60 years in good health, CMV-negative, and a related stem cell transplant donor. The CDR3, as DNA: TGTGCCAGCCATAGATCCGGGACAGGGTATGAAAAACTGTTTTTT. As protein: CASHRSGTGYEKLFF.